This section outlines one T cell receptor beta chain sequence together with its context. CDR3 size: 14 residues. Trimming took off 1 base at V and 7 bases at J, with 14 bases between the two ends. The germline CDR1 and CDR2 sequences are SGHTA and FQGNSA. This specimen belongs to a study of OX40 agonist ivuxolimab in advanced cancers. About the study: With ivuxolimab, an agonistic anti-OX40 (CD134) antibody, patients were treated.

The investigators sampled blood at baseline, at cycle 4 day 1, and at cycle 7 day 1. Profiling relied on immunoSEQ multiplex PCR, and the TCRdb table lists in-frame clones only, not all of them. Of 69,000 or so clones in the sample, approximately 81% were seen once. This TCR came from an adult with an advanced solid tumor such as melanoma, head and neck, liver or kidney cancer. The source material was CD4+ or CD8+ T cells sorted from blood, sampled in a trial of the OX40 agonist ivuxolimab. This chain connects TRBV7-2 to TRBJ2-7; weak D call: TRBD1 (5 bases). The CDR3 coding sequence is TGTGCCAGCAGCTTAGAGGGCAGGGCGAGTGAGCAGTACTTC. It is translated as CASSLEGRASEQYF. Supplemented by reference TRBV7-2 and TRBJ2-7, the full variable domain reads GAGVSQSPSNKVTEKGKDVELRCDPISGHTALYWYRQSLGQGLEFLIYFQGNSAPDKSGLPSDRFSAERTGGSVSTLTIQRTQQEDSAVYLCASSLEGRASEQYFGPGTRLTVT.